The sequence of this TCR beta chain was determined in a study of cytomegalovirus exposure and HLA in healthy donors. General observations from the study: Analysis was performed later, and it showed HLA-associated TCR beta chains to be more clonally expanded than equally common others. In vitro assays verified that three CMV-associated chains recognized CMV antigens specifically. The productive fraction for most TCR beta V segments was about 87% or about 30% in an earlier analysis.

The germline V gene has CDR1 SGHRS and CDR2 YFSETQ. The CDR3 has 15 residues. Losses at the gene ends were 4 bases for V and 7 bases for J; bases not matched to a gene: 9. 13 Jbeta primers and 60 Vbeta primers were used for the PCR. Method: immunoSEQ multiplex PCR; TCRdb's copy keeps in-frame clones and lacks some. The sample records approximately 85,000 clones, more than 75% being singletons. Concerning this clone itself: Its target is not known.

The sequence was collected from a woman between 45 and 65 years old in good health and CMV-seropositive. The chain recombines TRBV5-1 with TRBJ2-1, with 9 bases that match TRBD2. Sequenced: PBMCs. This CDR3 reads CASSPLSGGQNEQFF. CDR3 bases: TGCGCCAGCAGCCCCCTAAGCGGGGGGCAGAATGAGCAGTTCTTC.